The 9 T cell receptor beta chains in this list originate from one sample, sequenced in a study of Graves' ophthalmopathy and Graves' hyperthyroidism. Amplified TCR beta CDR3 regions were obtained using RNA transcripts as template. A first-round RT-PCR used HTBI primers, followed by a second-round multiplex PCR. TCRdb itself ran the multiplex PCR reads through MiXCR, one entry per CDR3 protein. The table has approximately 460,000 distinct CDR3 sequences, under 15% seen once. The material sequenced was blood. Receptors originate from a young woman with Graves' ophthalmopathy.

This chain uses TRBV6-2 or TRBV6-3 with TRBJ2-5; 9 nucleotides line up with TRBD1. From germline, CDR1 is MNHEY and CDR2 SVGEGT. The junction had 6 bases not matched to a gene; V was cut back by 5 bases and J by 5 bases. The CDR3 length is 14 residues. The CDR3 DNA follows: TGTGCCAGCAGTCGCCCTGACAGGGGGGAGACCCAGTACTTC. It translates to CASSRPDRGETQYF.

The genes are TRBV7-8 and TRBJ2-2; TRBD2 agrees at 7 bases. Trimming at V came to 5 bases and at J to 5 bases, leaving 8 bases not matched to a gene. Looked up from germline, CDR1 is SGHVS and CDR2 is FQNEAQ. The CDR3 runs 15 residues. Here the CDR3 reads CASSGRTSLTGELFF. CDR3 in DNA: TGTGCCAGCAGCGGACGGACTAGTTTGACCGGGGAGCTGTTTTTT.

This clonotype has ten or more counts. The CDR3 protein is CASSLASGRTGANVLTF. DNA for the CDR3: TGTGCCAGCAGCTTGGCTTCAGGGAGAACTGGGGCCAACGTCCTGACTTTC. The rearrangement uses TRBV5-4 and TRBJ2-6; D could derive from TRBD1 or TRBD2 (5 bases each). The CDR3 totals 17 residues. Germline values: CDR1 SGHNT, CDR2 YYREEE (reference sequence). V dropped 0 bases and J dropped 2 bases, with 12 bases sitting between them.

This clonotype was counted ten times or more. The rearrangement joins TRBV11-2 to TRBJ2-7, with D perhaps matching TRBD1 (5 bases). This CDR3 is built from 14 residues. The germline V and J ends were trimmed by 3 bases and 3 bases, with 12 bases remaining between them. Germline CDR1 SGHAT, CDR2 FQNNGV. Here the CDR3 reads CASSFSRGGYEQYF. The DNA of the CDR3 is TGTGCCAGCAGCTTTTCAAGGGGCGGCTACGAGCAGTACTTC.

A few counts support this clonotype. In DNA form, the CDR3 reads TGTGCCAGCCTCGGCCCGGGGGCCCCCTACGAGCAGTACTTC. This codes for CASLGPGAPYEQYF. The chain recombines TRBV27 with TRBJ2-7; D might be TRBD1 or TRBD2, each matching 6 bases. This CDR3 comprises 14 residues. Germline CDR1 and CDR2: MNHEY and SMNVEV (reference sequence). The V end was cut by 8 bases, the J end by 2 bases, with 16 bases between.

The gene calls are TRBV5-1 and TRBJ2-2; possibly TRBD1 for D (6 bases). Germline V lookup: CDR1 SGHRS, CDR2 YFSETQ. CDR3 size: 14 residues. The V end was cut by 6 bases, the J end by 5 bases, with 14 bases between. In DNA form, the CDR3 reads TGCGCCAGCAACGGGCAGGGGACGACCGGGGAGCTGTTTTTT. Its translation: CASNGQGTTGELFF.

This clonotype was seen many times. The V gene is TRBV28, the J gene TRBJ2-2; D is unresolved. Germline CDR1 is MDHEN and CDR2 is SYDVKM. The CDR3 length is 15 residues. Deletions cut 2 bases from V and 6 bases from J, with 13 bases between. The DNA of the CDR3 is TGTGCCAGCAGTTTAAACATTTTTGTCCCCGGGGAGCTGTTTTTT. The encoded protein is CASSLNIFVPGELFF. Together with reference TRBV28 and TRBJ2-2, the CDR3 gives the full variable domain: DVKVTQSSRYLVKRTGEKVFLECVQDMDHENMFWYRQDPGLGLRLIYFSYDVKMKEKGDIPEGYSVSREKKERFSLILESASTNQTSMYLCASSLNIFVPGELFFGEGSRLTVL.

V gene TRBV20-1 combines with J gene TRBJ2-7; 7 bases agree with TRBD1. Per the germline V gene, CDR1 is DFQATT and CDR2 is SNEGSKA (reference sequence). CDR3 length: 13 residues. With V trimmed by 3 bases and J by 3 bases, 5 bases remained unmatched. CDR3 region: CSASPRQGYEQYF. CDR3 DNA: TGCAGTGCTAGCCCCCGACAGGGCTACGAGCAGTACTTC.

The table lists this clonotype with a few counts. The CDR3: CATGTDLQETQYF. In DNA, the CDR3 is TGTGCCACCGGGACAGACTTGCAAGAGACCCAGTACTTC. The chain is built from TRBV24-1 and TRBJ2-5, with TRBD1 matching 7 bases. The CDR3 length is 13 residues. Germline lookup yields CDR1 KGHDR and CDR2 SFDVKD. Trimming cost V 9 bases and J 2 bases; bases outside gene matches: 5.